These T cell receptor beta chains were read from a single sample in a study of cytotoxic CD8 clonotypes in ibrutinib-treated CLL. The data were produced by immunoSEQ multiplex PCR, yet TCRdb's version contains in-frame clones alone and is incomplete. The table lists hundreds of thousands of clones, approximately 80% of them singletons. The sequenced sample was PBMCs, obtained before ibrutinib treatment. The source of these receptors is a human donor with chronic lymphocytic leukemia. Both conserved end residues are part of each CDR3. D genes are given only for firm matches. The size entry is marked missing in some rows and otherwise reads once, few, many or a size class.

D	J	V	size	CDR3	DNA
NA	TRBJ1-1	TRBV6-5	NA	CASSRTLQGNTEAFF	TGTGCCAGCAGCCGAACCCTACAGGGGAACACTGAAGCTTTCTTT
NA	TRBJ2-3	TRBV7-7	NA	CASSPAGLTTDTQYF	TGTGCCAGCAGCCCCGCAGGGCTTACCACAGATACGCAGTATTTT
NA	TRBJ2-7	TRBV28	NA	CASSHPGGEQYF	TGTGCCAGCAGCCACCCCGGGGGAGAGCAGTACTTC
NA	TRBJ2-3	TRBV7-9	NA	CASSLGVASTDTQYF	TGTGCCAGCAGCTTAGGCGTTGCGAGCACAGATACGCAGTATTTT
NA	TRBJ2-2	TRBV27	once	CASIGFEPTNTGELFF	TGTGCCAGCATAGGTTTTGAACCTACGAACACCGGGGAGCTGTTTTTT
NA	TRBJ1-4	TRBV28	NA	CASSLSTVGEKLFF	TGTGCCAGCAGTTTGTCGACAGTAGGTGAAAAACTGTTTTTT
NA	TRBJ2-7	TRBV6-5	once	CASSYGRIYEQYF	TGTGCCAGCAGTTACGGCAGGATCTACGAGCAGTACTTC
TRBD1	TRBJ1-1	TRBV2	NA	CASRGQWNTEAFF	TGTGCCAGCAGGGGACAGTGGAACACTGAAGCTTTCTTT
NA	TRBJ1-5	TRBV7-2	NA	CASSLVSGDFSNQPQHF	TGTGCCAGCAGCTTAGTATCCGGGGATTTTAGCAATCAGCCCCAGCATTTT
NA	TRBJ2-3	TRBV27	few	CASSLDTDTQYF	TGTGCCAGCAGCTTAGACACAGATACGCAGTATTTT
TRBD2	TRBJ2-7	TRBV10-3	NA	CAISESSGREQYF	TGTGCCATCAGTGAGTCTAGCGGGAGGGAGCAGTACTTC
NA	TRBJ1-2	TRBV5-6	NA	CASSPTFTERYGYTF	TGTGCCAGCAGCCCTACGTTTACGGAACGGTATGGCTACACCTTC
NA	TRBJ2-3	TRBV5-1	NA	CASSLQGPTDTQYF	TGCGCCAGCAGCTTGCAGGGCCCAACAGATACGCAGTATTTT
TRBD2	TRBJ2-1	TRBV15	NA	CATRTSSASYNEQFF	TGTGCCACTAGGACTAGTTCGGCGTCCTACAATGAGCAGTTCTTC
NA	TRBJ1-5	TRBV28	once	CASSSPQGHNSNQPQHF	TGTGCCAGCAGTTCCCCTCAGGGCCACAATAGCAATCAGCCCCAGCATTTT
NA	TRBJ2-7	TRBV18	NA	CASSPGAAYEQYF	TGTGCCAGCTCCCCGGGGGCAGCCTACGAGCAGTACTTC